This TCR beta chain was identified during a study of regulatory T cells in long-lasting Graves disease. General observations from the study: Fewer public clonotypes were shared by new patients (around 1,000) than by persistent patients (roughly 2,500).

Time point meaning: persistent/refractory GD, antithyroid drugs over 5 years with positive TRAb. RNA from PBMCs was the source of the TCR library. Trimming removed 3 bases from V and 2 bases from J; junction bases left unmatched: 3. The length of the CDR3 is 14 residues. Per germline, CDR1 KGHDR and CDR2 SFDVKD. Combining iRepertoire HTBI primers with Arm-PCR of CDR3 regions, the authors built TCR beta libraries. TCRdb reprocessed the multiplex PCR reads via MiXCR and lists one record per CDR3 protein. The sample gives roughly 500,000 distinct CDR3 sequences, 20% to 25% of which show up once; around 7% is in the top ten. At least ten counts were recorded for this clonotype. Its antigen is currently unknown.

The chain combines TRBV24-1 with TRBJ2-7; 7 bases align to TRBD1. The TCR originated in a female donor with Graves disease. This specimen consisted of peripheral blood mononuclear cells (PBMCs), obtained when the disease was refractory, from a patient treated with antithyroid drugs. The CDR3 protein is CATSDQGQPYEQYF. The CDR3 nucleotides are TGTGCCACCAGTGATCAGGGACAGCCCTACGAGCAGTACTTC.